This record covers a single TCR beta chain. Its antigen remains unknown. These data originate in a study of OX40 agonist ivuxolimab in advanced cancers. Study outcomes and limitations: Low normalized T-cell clonal expansion was also seen in some nonresponders. CD4+ and CD8+ blood T cells expanded clonally by week 6 at 0.1 to 3.0 mg/kg.

The method was immunoSEQ multiplex PCR; TCRdb's version includes in-frame clones alone and lacks a portion of them. The table includes approximately 56,000 clones, 80% to 90% detected once. The sample in question was CD4+ or CD8+ T cells sorted from blood, obtained in a trial of the OX40 agonist ivuxolimab. This TCR was recovered from an adult with an advanced solid tumor such as melanoma, head and neck, liver or kidney cancer.

CDR3 loop: CASRGGIVADTQYF. The CDR3 nucleotides read TGTGCCAGTAGAGGCGGGATTGTCGCAGATACGCAGTATTTT. This chain joins TRBV19 and TRBJ2-3, with D tentatively TRBD2 (6 bases). The ends were cut back, 6 bases at V and 4 bases at J, with 14 bases in the middle. CDR3 length: 14 residues. The germline V gene encodes CDR1 LNHDA and CDR2 SQIVND (reference sequence).